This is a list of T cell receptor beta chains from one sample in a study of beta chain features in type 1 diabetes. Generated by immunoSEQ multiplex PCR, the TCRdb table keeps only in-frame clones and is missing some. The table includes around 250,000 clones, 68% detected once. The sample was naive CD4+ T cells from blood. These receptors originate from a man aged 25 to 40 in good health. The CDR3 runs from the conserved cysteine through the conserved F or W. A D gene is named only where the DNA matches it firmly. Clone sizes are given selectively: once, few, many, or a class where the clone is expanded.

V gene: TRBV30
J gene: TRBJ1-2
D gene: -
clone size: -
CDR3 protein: CAWSVRGQTNYGYTF
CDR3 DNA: TGTGCCTGGAGTGTACGGGGTCAGACCAACTATGGCTACACCTTC

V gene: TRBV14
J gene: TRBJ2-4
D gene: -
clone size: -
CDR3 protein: CASSQIVNIQYF
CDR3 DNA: TGTGCCAGCAGCCAAATTGTGAACATTCAGTACTTC

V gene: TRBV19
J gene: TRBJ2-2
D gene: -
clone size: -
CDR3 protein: CASSQTGIGELFF
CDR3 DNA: TGTGCCAGTAGTCAAACAGGGATCGGGGAGCTGTTTTTT

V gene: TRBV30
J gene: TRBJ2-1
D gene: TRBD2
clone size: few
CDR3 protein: CAWKPGGLREQFF
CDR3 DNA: TGTGCCTGGAAGCCGGGAGGGCTAAGAGAGCAGTTCTTC

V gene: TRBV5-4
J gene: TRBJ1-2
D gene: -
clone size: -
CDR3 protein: CASSLAPEIGGYTF
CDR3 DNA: TGTGCCAGCAGCTTGGCCCCGGAAATCGGGGGCTACACCTTC

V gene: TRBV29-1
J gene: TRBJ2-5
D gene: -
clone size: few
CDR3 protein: CSVENGRPQETQYF
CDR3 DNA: TGCAGCGTTGAAAATGGGCGGCCACAAGAGACCCAGTACTTC

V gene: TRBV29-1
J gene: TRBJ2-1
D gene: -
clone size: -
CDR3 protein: CSVGSLYNEQFF
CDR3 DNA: TGCAGCGTTGGGTCTCTTTACAATGAGCAGTTCTTC

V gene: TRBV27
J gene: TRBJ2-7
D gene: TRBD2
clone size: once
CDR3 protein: CASSPTTGLAGVYEQYF
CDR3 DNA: TGTGCCAGCAGTCCGACGACAGGACTAGCGGGAGTCTACGAGCAGTACTTC

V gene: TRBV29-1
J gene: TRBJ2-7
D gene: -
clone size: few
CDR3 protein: CSVEDRGTGHEQYF
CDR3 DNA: TGCAGCGTTGAAGATCGCGGGACGGGCCATGAGCAGTACTTC

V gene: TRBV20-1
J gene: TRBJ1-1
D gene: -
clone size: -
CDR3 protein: CSAPRDTEAFF
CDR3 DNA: TGCAGTGCTCCTCGGGACACTGAAGCTTTCTTT

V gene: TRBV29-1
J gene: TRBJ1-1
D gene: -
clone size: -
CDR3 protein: CSVQGWAVGAFF
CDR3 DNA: TGCAGCGTCCAAGGGTGGGCTGTCGGAGCTTTCTTT

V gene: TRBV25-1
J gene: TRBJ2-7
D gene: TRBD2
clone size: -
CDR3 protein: CASSKAGLREQYF
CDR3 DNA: TGTGCCAGCAGCAAAGCGGGACTACGCGAGCAGTACTTC

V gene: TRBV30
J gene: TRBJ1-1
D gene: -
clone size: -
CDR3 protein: CAWSVLGYTEAFF
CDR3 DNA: TGTGCCTGGAGTGTGCTGGGATACACTGAAGCTTTCTTT

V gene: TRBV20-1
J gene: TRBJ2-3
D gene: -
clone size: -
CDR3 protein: CSAGGKDTQYF
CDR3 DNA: TGCAGTGCTGGGGGCAAGGATACGCAGTATTTT

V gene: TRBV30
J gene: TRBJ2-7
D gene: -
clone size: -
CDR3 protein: CAWSVRGDEQYF
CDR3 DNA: TGTGCCTGGAGTGTAAGAGGGGACGAGCAGTACTTC

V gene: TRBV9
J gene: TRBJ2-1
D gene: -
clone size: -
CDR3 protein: CASSVGGVSPWVQFF
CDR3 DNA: TGTGCCAGCAGCGTAGGGGGGGTTTCCCCGTGGGTGCAGTTCTTC

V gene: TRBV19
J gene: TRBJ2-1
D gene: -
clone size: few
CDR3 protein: CASSRLSGVANEQFF
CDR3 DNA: TGTGCCAGTAGCAGGTTGTCGGGAGTTGCCAATGAGCAGTTCTTC

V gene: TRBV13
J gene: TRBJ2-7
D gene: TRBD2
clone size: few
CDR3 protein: CASSSGTSGRFYEQYF
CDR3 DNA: TGTGCCAGCAGCTCAGGGACTAGCGGGAGGTTTTACGAGCAGTACTTC

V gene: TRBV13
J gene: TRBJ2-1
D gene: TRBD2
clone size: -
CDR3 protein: CASSERRTSGVGDEQFF
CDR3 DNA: TGTGCCAGCAGCGAACGTCGGACTAGCGGAGTCGGGGATGAGCAGTTCTTC

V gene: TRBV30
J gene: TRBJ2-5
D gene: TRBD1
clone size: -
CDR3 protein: CARARDSQETQYF
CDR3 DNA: TGTGCACGAGCCCGGGACAGCCAAGAGACCCAGTACTTC

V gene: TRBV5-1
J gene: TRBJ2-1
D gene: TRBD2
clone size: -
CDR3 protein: CASSSLAGGPNEQFF
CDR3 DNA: TGCGCCAGCAGCTCCCTAGCGGGAGGGCCCAATGAGCAGTTCTTC

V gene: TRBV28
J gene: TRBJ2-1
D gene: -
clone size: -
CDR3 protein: CASRFGISIYNEQFF
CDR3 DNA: TGTGCCAGCAGGTTCGGGATTTCGATCTACAATGAGCAGTTCTTC

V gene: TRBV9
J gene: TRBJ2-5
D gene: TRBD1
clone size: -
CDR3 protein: CASSVGTGVQETQYF
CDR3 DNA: TGTGCCAGCAGCGTAGGGACAGGCGTGCAAGAGACCCAGTACTTC

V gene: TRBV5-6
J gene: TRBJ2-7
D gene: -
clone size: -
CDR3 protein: CASSLTRSYEQYF
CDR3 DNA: TGTGCCAGCAGCTTGACCAGGAGCTACGAGCAGTACTTC

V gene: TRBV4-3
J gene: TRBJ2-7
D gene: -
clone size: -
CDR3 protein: CASSQDLTAILKQYF
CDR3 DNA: TGCGCCAGCAGCCAAGATTTGACAGCTATACTCAAGCAGTACTTC

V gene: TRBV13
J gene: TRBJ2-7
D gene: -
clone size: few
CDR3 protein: CASSNGRNYEQYF
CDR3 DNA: TGTGCCAGCAGCAATGGACGGAACTACGAGCAGTACTTC

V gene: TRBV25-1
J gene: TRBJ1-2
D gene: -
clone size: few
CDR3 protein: CASTVMDVCYTF
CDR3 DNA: TGTGCCAGCACCGTGATGGACGTTTGCTACACCTTC

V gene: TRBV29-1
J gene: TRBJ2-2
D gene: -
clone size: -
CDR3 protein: CSVLGATGELFF
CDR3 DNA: TGCAGCGTTTTGGGGGCTACCGGGGAGCTGTTTTTT

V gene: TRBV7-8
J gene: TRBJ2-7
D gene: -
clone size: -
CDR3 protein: CASSLEFSEQYF
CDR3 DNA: TGTGCCAGCAGCTTAGAGTTCTCCGAGCAGTACTTC

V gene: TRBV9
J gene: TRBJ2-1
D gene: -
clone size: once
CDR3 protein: CASSSRGLRDEQFF
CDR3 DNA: TGTGCCAGCAGCTCCCGGGGGCTCCGAGATGAGCAGTTCTTC

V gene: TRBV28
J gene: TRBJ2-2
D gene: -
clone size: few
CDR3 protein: CASSRPGVRTGELFF
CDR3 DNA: TGTGCCAGCAGCCGACCGGGAGTGAGAACCGGGGAGCTGTTTTTT

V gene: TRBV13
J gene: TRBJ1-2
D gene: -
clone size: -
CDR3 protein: CASSNSRDTNYGYTF
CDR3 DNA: TGTGCCAGCAGCAACTCCCGCGACACCAACTATGGCTACACCTTC

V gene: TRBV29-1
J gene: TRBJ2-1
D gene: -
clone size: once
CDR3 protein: CSVGYWSNEQFF
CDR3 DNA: TGCAGCGTTGGTTACTGGAGCAATGAGCAGTTCTTC

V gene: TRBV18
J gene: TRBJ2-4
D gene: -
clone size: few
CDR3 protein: CASSPGRDDIQYF
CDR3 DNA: TGTGCCAGCTCACCAGGCAGGGACGACATTCAGTACTTC

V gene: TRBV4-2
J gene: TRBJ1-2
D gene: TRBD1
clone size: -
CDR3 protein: CASSQGEGAGYTF
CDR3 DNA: TGTGCCAGCAGCCAAGGCGAGGGGGCTGGCTACACCTTC

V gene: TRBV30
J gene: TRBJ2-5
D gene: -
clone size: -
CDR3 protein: CAWNTQETQYF
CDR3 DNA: TGTGCCTGGAACACCCAAGAGACCCAGTACTTC

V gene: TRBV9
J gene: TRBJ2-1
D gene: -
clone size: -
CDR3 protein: CASNRLGAGYNEQFF
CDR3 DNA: TGTGCCAGCAACCGACTCGGGGCGGGGTACAATGAGCAGTTCTTC

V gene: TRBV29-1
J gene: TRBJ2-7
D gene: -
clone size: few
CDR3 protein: CSAGQDYEQYF
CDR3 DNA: TGCAGCGCTGGGCAGGACTACGAGCAGTACTTC

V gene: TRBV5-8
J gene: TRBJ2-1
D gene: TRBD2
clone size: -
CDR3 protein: CASSLRTSGGYNEQFF
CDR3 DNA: TGTGCCAGCAGCCTGCGGACTAGCGGGGGCTACAATGAGCAGTTCTTC

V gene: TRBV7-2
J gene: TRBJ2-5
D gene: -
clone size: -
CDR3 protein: CASSLSVMSSETQYF
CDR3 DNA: TGTGCCAGCAGCTTATCGGTTATGTCATCGGAGACCCAGTACTTC

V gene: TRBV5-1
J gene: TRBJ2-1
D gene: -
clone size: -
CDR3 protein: CASSLDPGNNEQFF
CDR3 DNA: TGCGCCAGCAGCTTGGACCCGGGGAATAATGAGCAGTTCTTC

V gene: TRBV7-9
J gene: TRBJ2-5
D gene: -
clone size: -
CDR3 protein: CASAVETQYF
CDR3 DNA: TGTGCCAGCGCGGTAGAGACCCAGTACTTC

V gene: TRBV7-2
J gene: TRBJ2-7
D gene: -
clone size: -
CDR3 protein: CASSVDIASSYEQYF
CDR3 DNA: TGTGCCAGCAGCGTAGATATAGCCAGCTCCTACGAGCAGTACTTC

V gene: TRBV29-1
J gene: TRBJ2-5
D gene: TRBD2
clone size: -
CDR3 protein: CSVRTSGALQETQYF
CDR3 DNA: TGCAGCGTTCGGACTAGCGGGGCCCTCCAAGAGACCCAGTACTTC

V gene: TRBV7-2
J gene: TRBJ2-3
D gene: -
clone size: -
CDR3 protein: CASSSRRAVGNTQYF
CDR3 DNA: TGTGCCAGCAGCTCCCGGCGGGCTGTCGGAAATACGCAGTATTTT

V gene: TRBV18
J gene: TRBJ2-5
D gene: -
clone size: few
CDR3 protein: CASSPGSQETQYF
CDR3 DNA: TGTGCCAGCTCACCCGGCAGCCAAGAGACCCAGTACTTC

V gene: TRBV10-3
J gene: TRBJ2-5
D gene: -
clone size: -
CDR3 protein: CAISDEETQYF
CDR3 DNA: TGTGCCATCAGTGATGAGGAGACCCAGTACTTC

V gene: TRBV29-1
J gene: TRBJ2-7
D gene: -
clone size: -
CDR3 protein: CSVARTSRGDLYEQYF
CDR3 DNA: TGCAGCGTTGCAAGGACCTCCCGTGGGGATCTCTACGAGCAGTACTTC

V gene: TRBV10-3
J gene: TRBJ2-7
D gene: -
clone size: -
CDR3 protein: CAISEGYEQYF
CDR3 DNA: TGTGCCATCAGTGAGGGCTACGAGCAGTACTTC

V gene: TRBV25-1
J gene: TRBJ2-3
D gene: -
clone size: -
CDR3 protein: CASSSSANGADTQYF
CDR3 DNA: TGTGCCAGCAGTTCATCGGCAAACGGGGCAGATACGCAGTATTTT

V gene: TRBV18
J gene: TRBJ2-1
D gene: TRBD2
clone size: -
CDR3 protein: CASSPQRESNEQFF
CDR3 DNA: TGTGCCAGCTCACCACAGCGGGAGAGTAATGAGCAGTTCTTC

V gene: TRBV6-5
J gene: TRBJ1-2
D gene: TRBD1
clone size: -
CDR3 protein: CASSRGQGGGYTF
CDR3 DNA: TGTGCCAGCAGCCGAGGACAGGGTGGCGGCTACACCTTC

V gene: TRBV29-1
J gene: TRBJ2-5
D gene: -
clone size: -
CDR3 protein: CSGSGDKKTQYF
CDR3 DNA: TGCAGCGGGTCTGGGGATAAGAAGACCCAGTACTTC

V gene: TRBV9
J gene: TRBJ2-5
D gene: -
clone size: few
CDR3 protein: CASSVGGRQETQYF
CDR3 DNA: TGTGCCAGCAGCGTAGGGGGTCGCCAAGAGACCCAGTACTTC

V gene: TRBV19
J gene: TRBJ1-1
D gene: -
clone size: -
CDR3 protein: CASSIVGVNTEAFF
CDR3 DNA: TGTGCCAGTAGTATAGTGGGAGTGAACACTGAAGCTTTCTTT

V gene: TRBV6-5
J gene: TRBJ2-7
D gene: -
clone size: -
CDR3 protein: CASSDYLGEQYF
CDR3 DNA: TGTGCCAGCAGTGACTACTTAGGGGAGCAGTACTTC

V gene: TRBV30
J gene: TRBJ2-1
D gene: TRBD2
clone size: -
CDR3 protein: CAHGASGISEQFF
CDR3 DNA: TGTGCCCATGGGGCTAGCGGGATAAGCGAGCAGTTCTTC

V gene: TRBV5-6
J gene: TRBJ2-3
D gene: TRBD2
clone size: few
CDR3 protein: CASSPLAGSTDTQYF
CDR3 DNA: TGTGCCAGCAGCCCACTAGCGGGGAGCACAGATACGCAGTATTTT

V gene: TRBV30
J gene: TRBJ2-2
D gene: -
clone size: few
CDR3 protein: CAWSGALSTGELFF
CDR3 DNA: TGTGCCTGGAGTGGTGCCCTCAGCACCGGGGAGCTGTTTTTT